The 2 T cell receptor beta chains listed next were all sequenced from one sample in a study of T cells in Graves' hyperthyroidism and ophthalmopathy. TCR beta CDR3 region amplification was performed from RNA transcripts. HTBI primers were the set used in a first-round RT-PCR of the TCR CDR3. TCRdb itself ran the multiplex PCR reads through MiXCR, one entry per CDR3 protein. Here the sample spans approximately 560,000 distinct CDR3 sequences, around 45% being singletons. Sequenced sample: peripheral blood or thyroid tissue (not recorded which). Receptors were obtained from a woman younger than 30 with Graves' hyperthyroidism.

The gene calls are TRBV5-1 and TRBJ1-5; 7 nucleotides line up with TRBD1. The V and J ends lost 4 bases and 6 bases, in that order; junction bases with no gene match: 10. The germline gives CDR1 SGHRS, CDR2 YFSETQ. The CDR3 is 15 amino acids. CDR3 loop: CASSATGVRGQPQHF. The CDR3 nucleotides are TGCGCCAGCAGCGCCACAGGGGTTAGGGGTCAGCCCCAGCATTTT.

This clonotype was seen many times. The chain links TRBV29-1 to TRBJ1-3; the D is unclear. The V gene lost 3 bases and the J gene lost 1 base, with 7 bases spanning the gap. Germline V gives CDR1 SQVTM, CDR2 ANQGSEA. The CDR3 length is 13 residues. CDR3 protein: CSVEYGSGNTIYF. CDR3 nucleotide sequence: TGCAGCGTTGAGTACGGTTCTGGAAACACCATATATTTT.